This T cell receptor beta chain was recovered during a study of beta chain features in type 1 diabetes. The CDR3 is 15 amino acids. V lost 5 bases and J lost 7; bases outside the gene matches: 9. CDR1 is SEHNR and CDR2 is FQNEAQ in the germline V gene (reference sequence). cDNA synthesis used the whole RNA isolate, giving expressed TCRB sequences. This table comes from immunoSEQ multiplex PCR, and its TCRdb copy is limited to in-frame clones, with some not included. The data contain some 330,000 clones, approximately 10% of them singletons. This clonotype was sampled from a woman aged 30 to 39 in good health. The sample comprised naive CD4+ T cells from blood. The rearrangement joins TRBV7-9 to TRBJ2-2; 8 positions agree with TRBD1. CDR3 DNA sequence: TGTGCCAGCAGCCCCCGTCAGGGGGCCCACGGGGAGCTGTTTTTT. Translated: CASSPRQGAHGELFF. The full variable domain, with the rest looked up from reference TRBV7-9 and TRBJ2-2, is DTGVSQNPRHKITKRGQNVTFRCDPISEHNRLYWYRQTLGQGPEFLTYFQNEAQLEKSRLLSDRFSAERPKGSFSTLEIQRTEQGDSAMYLCASSPRQGAHGELFFGEGSRLTVL.